This T cell receptor beta chain was profiled in a study of spatial heterogeneity in lung cancer. Study outcomes and limitations: Ubiquitous expanded tumor TCRs showed up in blood more at resection than follow-up.

The study tagged each TCR cDNA molecule with a unique molecular identifier. TCRdb processed the 5' RACE reads anew with MiXCR; each CDR3 protein has one entry. The sample lists more than 60,000 distinct CDR3 sequences, about 6.6% occurring once. Germline CDR1 and CDR2: MDHEN and SYDVKM. The V gene end was trimmed by 7 bases and the J gene end by 7 bases; junction bases not matched to a gene: 6. The CDR3 has 13 amino acids. This clonotype ranks as medium-sized. Its antigen remains unknown. Noted time point: sample taken at primary tumor resection. Extraction of whole RNA from tumor, nontumor lung or frozen PBMC preceded unsorted sequencing.

The material sequenced was PBMCs, taken at surgery. The clonotype originates from a female donor with early-stage non-small cell lung cancer. This chain joins TRBV28 and TRBJ2-2, with 7 bases matching TRBD1. This chain's CDR3 is CASTRGRVGELFF. Written as DNA, the CDR3 is TGTGCCAGCACGAGGGGGCGGGTCGGGGAGCTGTTTTTT.